One sample yielded the 8 T cell receptor beta chains listed below, sequenced in a study of blood T cells in healthy people across ages. Through a sample-barcoded 5' primer and a J-beta primer mix, a second PCR was run for roughly 6 to 12 cycles. TCRdb redid the calling of the 5' RACE reads with MiXCR, one entry per CDR3 protein. The sample records approximately 1,700,000 distinct CDR3 sequences, roughly two fifths being singletons. Input material: blood. The receptor set was obtained from a human donor in good health.

The CDR3 DNA sequence: TGCAGTGCCGTAGGCAGGGCGGGTGAGCAGTTCTTC. Translated: CSAVGRAGEQFF. The chain carries TRBV20-1 and TRBJ2-1; D might be TRBD1 or TRBD2, each matching 5 bases. Deletions cut 6 bases from V and 9 bases from J, with 15 bases between. The CDR3 is made up of 12 amino acids. Germline CDR1 and CDR2: DFQATT and SNEGSKA (reference sequence).

This chain uses TRBV24-1 with TRBJ2-4, with D unclear. The CDR3 covers 14 residues. The V and J ends lost 4 bases and 0 bases respectively, with 6 bases between them. Germline-derived CDR1 and CDR2 are KGHDR and SFDVKD. The CDR3 sequence is CATSDPIAKNIQYF. The CDR3 nucleotides are TGTGCCACCAGTGACCCTATAGCCAAAAACATTCAGTACTTC.

The rearrangement uses TRBV20-1 and TRBJ2-1; possibly TRBD1 or TRBD2 for D (5 bases each). The V end was cut by 5 bases, the J end by 8 bases, with 25 bases between. The CDR3 length is 16 residues. Germline V gene lookup returns CDR1 DFQATT and CDR2 SNEGSKA (reference sequence). CDR3 DNA sequence: TGCAGTGCTCCGACCCCGGGCCCCAAGAGGGACGATGAGCAGTTCTTC. This gives the protein CSAPTPGPKRDDEQFF.

The DNA for the CDR3 is TGTGCCAGCAGCGTATCCAGAACTAGCGGCACCACAGATACGCAGTATTTT. This gives the protein CASSVSRTSGTTDTQYF. The chain couples TRBV9 to TRBJ2-3, with TRBD2 matching 8 bases. This CDR3 is built from 17 residues. The V and J ends lost 1 base and 2 bases, in that order; junction bases with no gene match: 9. Germline assignment: CDR1 SGDLS and CDR2 YYNGEE.

This clonotype was detected only once. The V gene is TRBV6-1, the J gene TRBJ2-5; maybe TRBD2 (5 bases). CDR3 size: 16 residues. Germline assignment: CDR1 MNHNS and CDR2 SASEGT. The V end was cut by 2 bases, the J end by 11 bases, with 24 bases between. For the CDR3, the DNA is TGTGCCAGCAGTGAATCAAGTCGGACTGAAAGTTGGGAGCAGTACTTC. This codes for CASSESSRTESWEQYF.

The chain recombines TRBV5-5 with TRBJ1-5, with D possibly being TRBD1 (5 bases). Germline CDR1 is SGHKS and CDR2 is YYEKEE (reference sequence). Trimming took off 4 bases at V and 4 bases at J, with 15 bases between the two ends. CDR3 length equals 15 residues. The CDR3 reads CASSEGPGDNQPQHF. The CDR3 DNA is TGTGCCAGCAGCGAGGGGCCCGGGGATAATCAGCCCCAGCATTTT.

This chain joins TRBV2 and TRBJ2-1, with D tentatively TRBD1 or TRBD2 (5 bases each). Germline-derived CDR1 and CDR2 are SNHLY and FYNNEI. V was shortened by 7 bases and J by 9 bases, with 16 bases between the two germline ends. There are 13 residues in the CDR3. The CDR3 loop reads CASKKGSLSEQFF. CDR3 DNA: TGTGCCAGCAAGAAGGGGAGCCTAAGTGAGCAGTTCTTC.

This sequence joins TRBV12-3 or TRBV12-4 and TRBJ2-6; possibly TRBD2 for D (5 bases). This CDR3 contains 18 residues. Trimming removed 7 bases from V and 0 bases from J, with 19 bases in between. CDR3 protein: CASTLADGVVSGANVLTF. Written as DNA, the CDR3 is TGTGCCAGCACCCTCGCTGACGGGGTCGTCTCTGGGGCCAACGTCCTGACTTTC.